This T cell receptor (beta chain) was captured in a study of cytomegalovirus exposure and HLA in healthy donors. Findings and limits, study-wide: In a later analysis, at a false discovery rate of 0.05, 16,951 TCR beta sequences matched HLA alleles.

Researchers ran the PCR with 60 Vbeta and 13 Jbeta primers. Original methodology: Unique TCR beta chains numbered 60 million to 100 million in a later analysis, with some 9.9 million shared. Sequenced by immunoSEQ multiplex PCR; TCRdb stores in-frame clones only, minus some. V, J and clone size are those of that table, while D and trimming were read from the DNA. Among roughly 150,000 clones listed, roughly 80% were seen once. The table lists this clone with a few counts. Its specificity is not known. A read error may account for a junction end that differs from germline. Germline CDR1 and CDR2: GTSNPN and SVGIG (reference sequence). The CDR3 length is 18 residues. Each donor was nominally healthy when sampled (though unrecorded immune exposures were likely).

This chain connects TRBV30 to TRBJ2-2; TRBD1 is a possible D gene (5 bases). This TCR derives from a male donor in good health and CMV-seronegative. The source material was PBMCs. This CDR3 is CAWSHLGPRGSNIGELFF. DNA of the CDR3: TGTGCCTGGAGTCACCTCGGCCCAAGGGGATCGAACATCGGGGAGCTGTTTTTT.